The clone carrying this TCR beta chain has a handful of counts. The trim removed 4 bases at V and 4 bases at J, leaving 4 bases unmatched. CDR1 SNHLY and CDR2 FYNNEI come from the germline V gene. The CDR3 totals 15 residues. These data belong to a study of blood T cell repertoires in COVID-19. Source study methods: Estimates of nucleated cell counts were drawn from the amplification of reference gene primers. The data were produced by immunoSEQ multiplex PCR, yet TCRdb's version contains in-frame clones alone and is incomplete. That table is the source of V, J and clone size, and D and trimming were worked out from the DNA. The sample has over 100,000 clones; less than 85% are singletons.

Source material: peripheral blood. The chain joins TRBV2 to TRBJ1-6; 7 nucleotides agree with TRBD1. This TCR was recovered from a human donor in a cohort sampled during active or convalescent COVID-19. CDR3 protein: CASSARDRYNSPLHF. As DNA, the CDR3 is TGTGCCAGCAGTGCCCGGGACAGATATAATTCACCCCTCCACTTT.